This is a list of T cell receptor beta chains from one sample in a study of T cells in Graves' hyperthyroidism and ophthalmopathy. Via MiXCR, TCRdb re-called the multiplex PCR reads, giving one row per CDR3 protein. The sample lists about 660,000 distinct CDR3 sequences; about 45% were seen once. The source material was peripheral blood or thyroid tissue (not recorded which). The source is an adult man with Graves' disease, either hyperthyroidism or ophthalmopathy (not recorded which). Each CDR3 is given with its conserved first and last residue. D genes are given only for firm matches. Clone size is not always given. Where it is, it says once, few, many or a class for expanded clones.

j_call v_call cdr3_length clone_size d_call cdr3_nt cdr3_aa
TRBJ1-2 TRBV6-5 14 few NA TGTGCCAGCAGTTTAGGCAGGGTCGGGGATGGCTACACCTTC CASSLGRVGDGYTF
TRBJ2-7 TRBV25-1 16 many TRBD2 TGTGCCAGCCCGAAAGGACCAGCGGGGCTCTCCTACGAGCAGTACTTC CASPKGPAGLSYEQYF
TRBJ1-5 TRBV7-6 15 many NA TGTGCCAGCAGCTTAGCCCCGACTAGCAATCAGCCCCAGCATTTT CASSLAPTSNQPQHF
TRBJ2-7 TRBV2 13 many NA TGTGCCAGCAGTGAAGACACGAGCTACGAGCAGTACTTC CASSEDTSYEQYF
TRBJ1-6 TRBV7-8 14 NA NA TGTGCCAGCAGCCAACTGTCCTATAATTCACCCCTCCACTTT CASSQLSYNSPLHF
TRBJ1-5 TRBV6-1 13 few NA TGTGCCAGCTTGATCAGGGCTGGTCAGCCCCAGCATTTT CASLIRAGQPQHF
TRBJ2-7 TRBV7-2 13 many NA TGTGCCTCAGGGGCTAGCAGTATCTACGAGCAGTACTTC CASGASSIYEQYF
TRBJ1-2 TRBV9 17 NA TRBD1 TGTGCCAGCAGCGTAGATGGGGCAGGGGGCTATAACTATGGCTACACCTTC CASSVDGAGGYNYGYTF
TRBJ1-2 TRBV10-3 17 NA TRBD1 TGTGCCATCAGTGAAATAGCGGGACAGGGGACGAACTATGGCTACACCTTC CAISEIAGQGTNYGYTF
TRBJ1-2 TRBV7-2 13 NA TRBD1 TGTGCCAGCAGTTCCCCGGGACAGGGGGACTGCACCTTC CASSSPGQGDCTF
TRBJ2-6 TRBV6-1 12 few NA TGTGCCAGCTGTCTCGGGGCCAACGTCCTGACTTTC CASCLGANVLTF
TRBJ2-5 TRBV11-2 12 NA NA TGTGCCAGCAGCTTAGACTGGGGGAATCAGTACTTC CASSLDWGNQYF
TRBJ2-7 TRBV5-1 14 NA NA TGTGCCAGCAGCTTCCGGGACGCCTCCTACGAGCAGTACTTC CASSFRDASYEQYF
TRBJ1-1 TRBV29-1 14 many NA TGCAGCGGGATGGGGGGCAGCAGGAACACTGAAGCTTTCTTT CSGMGGSRNTEAFF
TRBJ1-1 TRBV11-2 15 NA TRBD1 TGTGCCAGCAGCTTATACGGGACAGGAAACACTGAAGCTTTCTTT CASSLYGTGNTEAFF
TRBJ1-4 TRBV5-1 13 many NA TGTGCCAGCAGCCGGGCAACTAATGAAAAACTGTTTTTT CASSRATNEKLFF
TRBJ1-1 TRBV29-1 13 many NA TGCAGCGTTGCCGGGACAATGAACACTGAAGCTTTCTTT CSVAGTMNTEAFF
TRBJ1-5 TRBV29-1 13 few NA TGCAGCGTTGCGACAGGCTTCAATCAGCCCCAGCATTTT CSVATGFNQPQHF
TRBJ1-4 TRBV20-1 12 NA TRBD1 TGCAGTGCTACAGACAGGGGCGCAAAACTGTTTTTT CSATDRGAKLFF
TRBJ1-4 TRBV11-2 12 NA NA TGTGCCAGCAGCACCGTCGGCCTAAAACTGTTTTTT CASSTVGLKLFF
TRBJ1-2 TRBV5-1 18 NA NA TGCGCCAGCAGCTTGGCAGGCGTTCCCGGGGGTTCGGTCTATGGCTACACCTTC CASSLAGVPGGSVYGYTF
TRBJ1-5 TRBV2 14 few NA TGTGCCAGAGGGTACGGGCAACTTAATCAGCCCCAGCATTTT CARGYGQLNQPQHF
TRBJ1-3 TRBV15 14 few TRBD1 TGTGCCACCAGCAGAAGGACAGGGTCGAACACCATATATTTT CATSRRTGSNTIYF
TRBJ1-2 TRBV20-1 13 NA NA TGCAGTGCTAGGGGCCCTCAGCGGGAGGGTAGTGCCTTC CSARGPQREGSAF
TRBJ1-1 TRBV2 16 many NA TGTGCCAGCAGTGAAGGGGGCGGCACCCTGAACACTGAAGCTTTCTTT CASSEGGGTLNTEAFF
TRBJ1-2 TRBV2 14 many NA TGTGCCAGCAGTGATGCTAGGGGCGCATGGGGCTACACCTTC CASSDARGAWGYTF
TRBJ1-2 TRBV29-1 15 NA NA TGCAGCGTTGACAGGATCACCGGGCCCGACTATGGCTACACCTTC CSVDRITGPDYGYTF
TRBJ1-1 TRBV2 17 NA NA TGTGCCAGCAGCCAAGATTACCGTGGGGGGAAGGTGGCTGAAGCTTTCTTT CASSQDYRGGKVAEAFF
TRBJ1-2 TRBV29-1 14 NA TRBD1 TGCAGCTTATACAGGGGTCTACCTGTCTATGGCTACACCTTC CSLYRGLPVYGYTF
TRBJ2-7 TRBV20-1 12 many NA TGCAGTGCCACCCCCGACGGGTACGAGCAGTACTTC CSATPDGYEQYF
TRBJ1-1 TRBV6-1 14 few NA TGTGCCAGCAGTGAATGGGACATGAACACTGAAGCTTTCTTT CASSEWDMNTEAFF
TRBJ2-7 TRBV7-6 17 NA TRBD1 TGTGCCAGCAGCATGGACTCCCCCGGGACAGGGGACGGCGAGCAGTACTTC CASSMDSPGTGDGEQYF
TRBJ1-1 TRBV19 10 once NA TGTGCCAGTACCCGAGGGGCTTCTTTCTTT CASTRGASFF
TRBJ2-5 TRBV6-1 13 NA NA TGTGCCAGCAGTATAGGGTGGGGCGAGACCCAGTACTTC CASSIGWGETQYF
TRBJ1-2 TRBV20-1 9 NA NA TGCAGTGCTAGATATGGCTACACCTTC CSARYGYTF
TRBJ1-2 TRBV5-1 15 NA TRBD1 TGCGCCAGCAGCTTGGAGGGACAGGGACACTATGGCTACACCTTC CASSLEGQGHYGYTF
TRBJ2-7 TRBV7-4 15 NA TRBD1 TGTGCCAGCAGTTTAGGGGGCCGAATATCCTACGAGCAGTACTTC CASSLGGRISYEQYF
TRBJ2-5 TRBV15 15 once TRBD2 TGTGCCACCAGCAGGACAGCGGGGTCACAAGAGACCCAGTACTTC CATSRTAGSQETQYF
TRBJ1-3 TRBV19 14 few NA TGTGCCAGTAGTCCTACGGACCGTGGAAACACCATATATTTT CASSPTDRGNTIYF
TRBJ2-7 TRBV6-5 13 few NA TGTGCCAGCAGCCTGACTAGGTACTACGAGCAGTACTTC CASSLTRYYEQYF
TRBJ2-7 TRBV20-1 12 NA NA TGCAGGGCTTTGGGGCCCACTAACGAGCAGTACTTC CRALGPTNEQYF
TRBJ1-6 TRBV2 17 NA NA TGTGCCAGCAGTGAAGTAGCGCAGGGATTTGTATCTTCACCCCTCCACTTT CASSEVAQGFVSSPLHF